The 7 T cell receptor beta chains below come from one sample, sequenced in a study of T cells after yellow fever vaccination. Via MiXCR, TCRdb re-called the 5' RACE reads, giving one row per CDR3 protein. The repertoire holds approximately 70,000 distinct CDR3 sequences, with roughly 7% as singletons. The sample consisted of CD8+ T cells sorted from PBMCs, taken roughly 10 days after the first yellow fever vaccination. These receptors were taken from a man between 18 and 29 years old who received the YFV17D yellow fever vaccine.

This clonotype showed up many times. At one end, the junction sequence differs from germline, possibly due to a read error. The J gene is TRBJ2-3, the V gene TRBV9, with 8 bases aligning to TRBD1. Germline V gene sequence: CDR1 SGDLS, CDR2 YYNGEE. The CDR3 totals 15 residues. The CDR3 spells CASSVDGQGGGASIF. CDR3 bases: TGTGCCAGCAGCGTAGATGGACAGGGCGGAGGAGCAAGTATTTTT.

The table lists this clonotype with a few counts. The rearrangement uses TRBV4-1 and TRBJ2-5; possible D gene TRBD2, 5 bases. This CDR3 spans 16 amino acids. Germline V lookup: CDR1 MGHRA, CDR2 YSYEKL. V lost 4 bases and J 0 bases, leaving 15 bases between the germline ends. The CDR3 reads CASSPLRDVNQETQYF. The CDR3 coding sequence is TGCGCCAGCAGCCCCTTACGGGATGTGAACCAAGAGACCCAGTACTTC.

This clonotype has a count of ten or more. V and J are TRBV11-2 and TRBJ2-2; D not certain. The CDR3 totals 16 residues. Germline CDR1 is SGHAT and CDR2 is FQNNGV. Deletions cut 4 bases from V and 4 bases from J, with 16 bases between. In DNA form, the CDR3 reads TGTGCCAGCAGCTCCATACCACCGCGAGGCACCGGGGAGCTGTTTTTT. Its translation is CASSSIPPRGTGELFF.

This clonotype was counted many times. V and J are TRBV9 and TRBJ2-7, with D maybe TRBD1 (5 bases). CDR1 is SGDLS and CDR2 is YYNGEE in the germline V gene. V was pared by 2 bases and J by 0 bases, with 6 bases between. This CDR3 is built from 13 residues. DNA for the CDR3: TGTGCCAGCAGCGTCGACAGCTCCTACGAGCAGTACTTC. Amino acids: CASSVDSSYEQYF.

This clonotype was counted ten times or more. The rearrangement links TRBV7-8 to TRBJ1-3; D is unresolved. The length of the CDR3 is 14 residues. V lost 6 bases, J lost 4 bases, and 13 bases lay in between. From germline, CDR1 is SGHVS and CDR2 FQNEAQ. The CDR3 here is CASRPRTQGNTIYF. The DNA for the CDR3 is TGTGCCAGCAGACCACGTACCCAAGGAAACACCATATATTTT.

This clonotype was seen a few times. The chain employs TRBV19 and TRBJ1-4; D unclear. The CDR3 has 14 residues. CDR1 LNHDA and CDR2 SQIVND come from the germline V gene (reference sequence). V dropped 8 bases and J dropped 8 bases, with 18 bases sitting between them. DNA for the CDR3: TGTGCCAGTCCTAGGGCGAAGTTAAACGAAAAACTGTTTTTT. Translated: CASPRAKLNEKLFF.

The sample holds many counts of this clonotype. This sequence joins TRBV7-9 and TRBJ1-1, with 9 bases that match TRBD1. There are 17 residues in the CDR3. V dropped 3 bases and J dropped 0; count of bases not matched to a gene: 8. Per the germline V gene, CDR1 is SEHNR and CDR2 is FQNEAQ (reference sequence). CDR3 nucleotide sequence: TGTGCCAGCAGCTTTCCGGACAGGGGAATTGTGAACACTGAAGCTTTCTTT. Residues: CASSFPDRGIVNTEAFF.